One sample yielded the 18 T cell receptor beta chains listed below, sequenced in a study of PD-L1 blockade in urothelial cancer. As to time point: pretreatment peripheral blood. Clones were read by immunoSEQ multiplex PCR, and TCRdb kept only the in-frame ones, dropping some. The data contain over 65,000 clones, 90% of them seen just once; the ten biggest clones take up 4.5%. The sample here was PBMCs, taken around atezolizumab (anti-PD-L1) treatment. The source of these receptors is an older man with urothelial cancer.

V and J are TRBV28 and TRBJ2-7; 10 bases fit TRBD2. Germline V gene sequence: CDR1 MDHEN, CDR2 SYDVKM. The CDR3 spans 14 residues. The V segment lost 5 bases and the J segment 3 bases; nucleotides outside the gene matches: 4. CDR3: CASSQGLAYYEQYF. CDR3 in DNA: TGTGCCAGCAGTCAGGGACTAGCGTACTACGAGCAGTACTTC. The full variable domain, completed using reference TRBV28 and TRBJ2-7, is DVKVTQSSRYLVKRTGEKVFLECVQDMDHENMFWYRQDPGLGLRLIYFSYDVKMKEKGDIPEGYSVSREKKERFSLILESASTNQTSMYLCASSQGLAYYEQYFGPGTRLTVT.

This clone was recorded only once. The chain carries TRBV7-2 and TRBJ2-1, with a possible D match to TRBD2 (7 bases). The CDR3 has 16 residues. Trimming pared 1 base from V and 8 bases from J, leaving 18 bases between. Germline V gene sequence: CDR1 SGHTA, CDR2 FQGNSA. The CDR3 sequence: CASSLEGGPPRDEQFF. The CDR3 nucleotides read TGTGCCAGCAGCTTAGAGGGGGGGCCCCCTAGGGATGAGCAGTTCTTC.

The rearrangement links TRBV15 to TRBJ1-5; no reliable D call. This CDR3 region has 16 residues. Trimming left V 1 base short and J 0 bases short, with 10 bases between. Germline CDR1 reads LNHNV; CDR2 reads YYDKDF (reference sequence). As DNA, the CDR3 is TGTGCCACCAGCAGAGTTGCCAGATCTAGCAATCAGCCCCAGCATTTT. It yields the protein CATSRVARSSNQPQHF.

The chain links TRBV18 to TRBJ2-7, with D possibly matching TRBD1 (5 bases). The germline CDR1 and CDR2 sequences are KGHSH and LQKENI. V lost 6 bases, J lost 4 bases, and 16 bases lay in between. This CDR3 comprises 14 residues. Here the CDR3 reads CASSQGPGSYEQYF. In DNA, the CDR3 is TGTGCCAGCTCGCAGGGCCCAGGATCATACGAGCAGTACTTC.

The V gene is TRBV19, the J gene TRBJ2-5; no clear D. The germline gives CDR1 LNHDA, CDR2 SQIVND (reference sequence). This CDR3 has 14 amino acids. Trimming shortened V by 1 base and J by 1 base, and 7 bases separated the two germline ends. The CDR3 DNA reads TGTGCCAGTAGTATAGGTGGGCTCCAAGAGACCCAGTACTTC. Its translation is CASSIGGLQETQYF.

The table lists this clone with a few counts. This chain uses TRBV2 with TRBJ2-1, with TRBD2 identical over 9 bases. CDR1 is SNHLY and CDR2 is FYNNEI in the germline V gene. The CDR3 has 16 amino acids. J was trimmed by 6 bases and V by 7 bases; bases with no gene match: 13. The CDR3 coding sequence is TGTGCCAGCAATTTAGGAGGGCGGGAGGGCCTCAATGAGCAGTTCTTC. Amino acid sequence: CASNLGGREGLNEQFF.

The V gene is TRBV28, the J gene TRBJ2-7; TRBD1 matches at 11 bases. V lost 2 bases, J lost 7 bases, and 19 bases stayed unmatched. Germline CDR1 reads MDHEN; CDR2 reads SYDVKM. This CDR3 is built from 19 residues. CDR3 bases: TGTGCCAGCAGTTTAATGGGACAGGGGGGGATTGGGCTCCTACGAGAGCAGTACTTC. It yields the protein CASSLMGQGGIGLLREQYF.

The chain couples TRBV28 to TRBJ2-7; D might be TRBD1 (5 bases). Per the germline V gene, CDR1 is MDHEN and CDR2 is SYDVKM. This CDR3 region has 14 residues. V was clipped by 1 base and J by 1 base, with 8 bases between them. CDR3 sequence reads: CASSLSAGSYEQYF. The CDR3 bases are TGTGCCAGCAGTTTATCGGCAGGGTCCTACGAGCAGTACTTC. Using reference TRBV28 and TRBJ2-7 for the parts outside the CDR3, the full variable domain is DVKVTQSSRYLVKRTGEKVFLECVQDMDHENMFWYRQDPGLGLRLIYFSYDVKMKEKGDIPEGYSVSREKKERFSLILESASTNQTSMYLCASSLSAGSYEQYFGPGTRLTVT.

DNA for the CDR3: TGTGCCAGCAGCGTAGGAGGGATCCAAGAGACCCAGTACTTC. This sequence encodes CASSVGGIQETQYF. The rearrangement joins TRBV9 to TRBJ2-5; weak D call: TRBD2 (5 bases). CDR1 is SGDLS and CDR2 is YYNGEE in the germline V gene. The CDR3 runs to 14 residues. V lost 0 bases, J lost 1 base, and 7 bases lay in between. Together with reference TRBV9 and TRBJ2-5, the CDR3 gives the full variable domain: DSGVTQTPKHLITATGQRVTLRCSPRSGDLSVYWYQQSLDQGLQFLIQYYNGEERAKGNILERFSAQQFPDLHSELNLSSLELGDSALYFCASSVGGIQETQYFGPGTRLLVL.

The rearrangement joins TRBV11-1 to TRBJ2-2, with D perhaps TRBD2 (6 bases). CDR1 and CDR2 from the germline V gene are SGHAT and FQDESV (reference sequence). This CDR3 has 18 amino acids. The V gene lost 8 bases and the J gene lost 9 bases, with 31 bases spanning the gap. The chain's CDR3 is CASGQGREGGMFTRELFF. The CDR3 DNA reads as TGTGCCAGCGGCCAGGGAAGGGAAGGCGGGATGTTTACCCGGGAGCTGTTTTTT.

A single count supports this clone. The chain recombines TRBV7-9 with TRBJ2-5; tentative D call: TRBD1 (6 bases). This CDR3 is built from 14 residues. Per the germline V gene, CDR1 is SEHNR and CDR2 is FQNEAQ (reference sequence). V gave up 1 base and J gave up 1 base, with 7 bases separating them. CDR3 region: CASSLDRVQETQYF. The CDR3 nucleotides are TGTGCCAGCAGCTTAGACAGGGTCCAAGAGACCCAGTACTTC.

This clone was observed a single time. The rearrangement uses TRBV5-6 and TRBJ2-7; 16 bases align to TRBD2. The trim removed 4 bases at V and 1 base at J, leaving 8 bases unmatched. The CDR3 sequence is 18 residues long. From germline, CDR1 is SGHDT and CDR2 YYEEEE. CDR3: CASSRPGLAGGLSYEQYF. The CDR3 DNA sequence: TGTGCCAGCAGCAGGCCGGGACTAGCGGGAGGGTTGTCCTACGAGCAGTACTTC.

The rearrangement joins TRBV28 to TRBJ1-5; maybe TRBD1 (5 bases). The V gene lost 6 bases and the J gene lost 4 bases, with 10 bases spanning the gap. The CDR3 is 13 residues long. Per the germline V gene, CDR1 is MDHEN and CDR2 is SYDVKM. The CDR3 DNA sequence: TGTGCCAGCAGGGGGCCCTCGAATCAGCCCCAGCATTTT. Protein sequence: CASRGPSNQPQHF.

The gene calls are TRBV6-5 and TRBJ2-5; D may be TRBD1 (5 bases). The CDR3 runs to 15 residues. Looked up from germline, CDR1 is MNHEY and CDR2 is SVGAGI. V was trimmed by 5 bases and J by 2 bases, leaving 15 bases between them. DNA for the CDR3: TGTGCCAGCAGTCCCCTTCGCAGGGAACAAGAGACCCAGTACTTC. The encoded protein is CASSPLRREQETQYF.

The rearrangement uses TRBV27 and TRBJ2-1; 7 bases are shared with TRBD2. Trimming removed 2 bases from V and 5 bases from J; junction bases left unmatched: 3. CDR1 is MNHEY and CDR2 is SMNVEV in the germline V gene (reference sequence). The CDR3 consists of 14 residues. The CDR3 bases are TGTGCCAGCAGTTTAAGGCTAGCGGACAATGAGCAGTTCTTC. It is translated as CASSLRLADNEQFF.

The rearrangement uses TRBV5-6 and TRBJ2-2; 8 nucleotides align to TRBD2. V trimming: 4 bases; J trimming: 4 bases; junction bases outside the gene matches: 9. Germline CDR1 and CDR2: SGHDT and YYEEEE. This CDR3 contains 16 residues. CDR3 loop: CASSPGLDASTGELFF. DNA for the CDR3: TGTGCCAGCAGCCCGGGACTAGATGCAAGCACCGGGGAGCTGTTTTTT.

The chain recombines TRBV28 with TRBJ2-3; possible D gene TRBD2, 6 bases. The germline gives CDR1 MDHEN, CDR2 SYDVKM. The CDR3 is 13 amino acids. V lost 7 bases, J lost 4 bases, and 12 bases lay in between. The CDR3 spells CASKRPSADTQYF. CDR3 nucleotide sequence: TGTGCCAGCAAACGCCCTAGCGCAGATACGCAGTATTTT.

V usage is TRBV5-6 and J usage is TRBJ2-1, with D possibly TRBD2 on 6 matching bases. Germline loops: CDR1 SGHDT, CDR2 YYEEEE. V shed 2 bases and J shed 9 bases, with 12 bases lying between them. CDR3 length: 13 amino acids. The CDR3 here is CASSLIGGIEQFF. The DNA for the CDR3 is TGTGCCAGCAGCTTAATCGGCGGGATTGAGCAGTTCTTC.